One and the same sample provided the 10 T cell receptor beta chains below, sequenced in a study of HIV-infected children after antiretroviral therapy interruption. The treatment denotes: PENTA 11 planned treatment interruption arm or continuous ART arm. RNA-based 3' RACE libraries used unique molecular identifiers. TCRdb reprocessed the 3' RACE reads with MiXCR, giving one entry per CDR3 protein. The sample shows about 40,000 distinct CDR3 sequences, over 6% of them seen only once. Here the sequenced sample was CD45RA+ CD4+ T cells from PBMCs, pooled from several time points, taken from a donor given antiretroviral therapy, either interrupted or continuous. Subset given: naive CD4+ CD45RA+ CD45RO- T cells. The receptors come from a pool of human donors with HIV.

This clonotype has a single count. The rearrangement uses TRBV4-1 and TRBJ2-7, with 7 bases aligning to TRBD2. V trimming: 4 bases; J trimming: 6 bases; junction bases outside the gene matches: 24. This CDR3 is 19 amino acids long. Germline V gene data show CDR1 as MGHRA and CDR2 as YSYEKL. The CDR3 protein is CASSPGGSTGGLMLREQYF. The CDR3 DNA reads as TGCGCCAGCAGCCCCGGAGGGAGCACGGGAGGACTAATGCTACGCGAGCAGTACTTC.

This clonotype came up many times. DNA for the CDR3: TGTGCCACCAGTGATTCTCAGGGATCACCCACAGATACGCAGTATTTT. Amino acid sequence: CATSDSQGSPTDTQYF. This chain joins TRBV24-1 and TRBJ2-3; D perhaps matches TRBD1 (5 bases). V gave up 2 bases and J gave up 2 bases, with 13 bases separating them. The germline V gene has CDR1 KGHDR and CDR2 SFDVKD. This CDR3 is 16 amino acids long.

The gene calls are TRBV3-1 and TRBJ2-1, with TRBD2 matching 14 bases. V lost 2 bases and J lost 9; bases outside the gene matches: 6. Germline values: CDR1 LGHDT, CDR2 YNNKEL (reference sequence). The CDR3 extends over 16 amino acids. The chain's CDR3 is CASSQRTSGRKSEQFF. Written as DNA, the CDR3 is TGTGCCAGCAGCCAACGGACTAGCGGGAGGAAGAGTGAGCAGTTCTTC.

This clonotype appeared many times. CDR3 DNA: TGTGCCAGCAGTGCCGGGAGCCCCAACTATGGCTACACCTTC. It codes for CASSAGSPNYGYTF. This chain uses TRBV6-1 with TRBJ1-2, with D uncertain. The CDR3 is made up of 14 amino acids. V dropped 4 bases and J dropped 2 bases, with 11 bases sitting between them. Germline V gene data show CDR1 as MNHNS and CDR2 as SASEGT.

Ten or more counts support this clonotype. In nucleotides, the CDR3 is TGCGCCAGCAGCCCCCGCGCAGCGGGGTACAATGAGCAGTTCTTC. This encodes CASSPRAAGYNEQFF. This chain joins TRBV4-1 and TRBJ2-1; TRBD2 agrees at 7 bases. CDR1 and CDR2 (germline): MGHRA, YSYEKL. V lost 4 bases, J lost 4 bases, and 7 bases stayed unmatched. CDR3 size: 15 residues.

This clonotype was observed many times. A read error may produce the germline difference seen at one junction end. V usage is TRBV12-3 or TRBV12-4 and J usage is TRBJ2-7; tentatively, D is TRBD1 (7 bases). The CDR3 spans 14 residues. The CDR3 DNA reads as TGTGCAAGCAGCTTAGTCAGGGGGGCGCGGGAACAGTACTTC. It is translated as CASSLVRGAREQYF.

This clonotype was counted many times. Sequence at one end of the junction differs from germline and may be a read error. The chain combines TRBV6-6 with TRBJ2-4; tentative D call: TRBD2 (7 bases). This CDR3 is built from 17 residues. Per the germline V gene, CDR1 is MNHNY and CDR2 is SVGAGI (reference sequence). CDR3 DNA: TGTGCCAGCGGTGATCGACTGGGGGGGCGCCGTCAAAACACCTTGTACTTT. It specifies CASGDRLGGRRQNTLYF.

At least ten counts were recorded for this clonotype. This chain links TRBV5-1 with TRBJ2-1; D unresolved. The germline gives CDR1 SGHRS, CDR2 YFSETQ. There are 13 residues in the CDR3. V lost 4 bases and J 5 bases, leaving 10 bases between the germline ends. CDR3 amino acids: CASSVSLNNEQFF. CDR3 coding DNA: TGCGCCAGCAGCGTTTCCCTAAACAATGAGCAGTTCTTC.

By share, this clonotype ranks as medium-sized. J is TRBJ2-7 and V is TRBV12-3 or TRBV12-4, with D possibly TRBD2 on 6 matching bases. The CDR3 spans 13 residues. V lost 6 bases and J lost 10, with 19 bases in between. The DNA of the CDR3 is TGTGCCAGCAGCTGGGACTGGGGGTATGAACAGTACTTC. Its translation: CASSWDWGYEQYF.

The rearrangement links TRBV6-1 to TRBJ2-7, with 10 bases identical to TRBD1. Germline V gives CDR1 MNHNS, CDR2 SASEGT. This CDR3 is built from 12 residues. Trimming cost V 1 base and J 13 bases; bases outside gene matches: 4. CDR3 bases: TGTGCCAGCAGTGAAGGCCGGGACAGGGGTTACGTC. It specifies CASSEGRDRGYV.